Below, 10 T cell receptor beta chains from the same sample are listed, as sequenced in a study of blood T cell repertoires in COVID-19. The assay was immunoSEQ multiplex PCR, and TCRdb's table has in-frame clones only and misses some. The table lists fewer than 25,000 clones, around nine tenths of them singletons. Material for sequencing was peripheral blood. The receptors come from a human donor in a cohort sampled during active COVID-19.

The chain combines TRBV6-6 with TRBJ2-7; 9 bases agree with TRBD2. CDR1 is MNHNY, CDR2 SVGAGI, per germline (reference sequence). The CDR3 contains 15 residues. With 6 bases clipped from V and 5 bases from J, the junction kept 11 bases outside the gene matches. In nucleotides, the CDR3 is TGTGCCAGCAGCCTATTAGCGGGAGTCCCGGACGAGCAGTACTTC. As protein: CASSLLAGVPDEQYF.

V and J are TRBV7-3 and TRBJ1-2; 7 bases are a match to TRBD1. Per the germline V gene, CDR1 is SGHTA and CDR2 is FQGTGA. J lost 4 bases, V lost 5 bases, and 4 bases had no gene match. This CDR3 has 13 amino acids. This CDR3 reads CASSEGAGYGYTF. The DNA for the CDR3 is TGTGCCAGCAGCGAGGGGGCTGGCTATGGCTACACCTTC.

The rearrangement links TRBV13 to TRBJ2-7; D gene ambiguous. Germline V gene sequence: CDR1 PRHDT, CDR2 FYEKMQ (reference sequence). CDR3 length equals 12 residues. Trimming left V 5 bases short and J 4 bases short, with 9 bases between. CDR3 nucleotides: TGTGCCAGCAGCCAAAGCAAATACGAGCAGTACTTC. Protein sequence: CASSQSKYEQYF.

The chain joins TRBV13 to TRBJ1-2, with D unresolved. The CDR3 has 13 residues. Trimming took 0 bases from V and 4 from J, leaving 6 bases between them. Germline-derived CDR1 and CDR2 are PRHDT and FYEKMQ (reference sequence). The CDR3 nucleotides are TGTGCCAGCAGCTTAGGCCGGTTCTATGGCTACACCTTC. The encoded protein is CASSLGRFYGYTF.

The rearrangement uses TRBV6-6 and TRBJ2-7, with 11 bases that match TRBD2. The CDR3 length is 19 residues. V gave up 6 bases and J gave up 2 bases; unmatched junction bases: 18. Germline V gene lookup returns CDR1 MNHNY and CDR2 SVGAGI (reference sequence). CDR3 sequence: CASSYPTRAGTSGTYEQYF. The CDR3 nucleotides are TGTGCCAGCAGCTACCCGACACGAGCCGGGACTAGCGGAACCTACGAGCAGTACTTC.

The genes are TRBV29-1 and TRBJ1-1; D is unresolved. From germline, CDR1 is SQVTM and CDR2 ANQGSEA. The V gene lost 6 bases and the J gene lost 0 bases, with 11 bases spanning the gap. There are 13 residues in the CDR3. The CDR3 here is CSVIGTVNTEAFF. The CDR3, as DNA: TGCAGCGTCATTGGCACAGTGAACACTGAAGCTTTCTTT.

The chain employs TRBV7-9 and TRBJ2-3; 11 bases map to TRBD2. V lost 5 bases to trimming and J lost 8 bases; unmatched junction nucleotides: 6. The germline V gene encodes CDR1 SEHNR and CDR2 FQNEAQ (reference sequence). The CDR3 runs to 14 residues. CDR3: CASSQLAGARTQYF. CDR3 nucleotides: TGTGCCAGCAGCCAACTAGCGGGAGCGCGTACGCAGTATTTT.

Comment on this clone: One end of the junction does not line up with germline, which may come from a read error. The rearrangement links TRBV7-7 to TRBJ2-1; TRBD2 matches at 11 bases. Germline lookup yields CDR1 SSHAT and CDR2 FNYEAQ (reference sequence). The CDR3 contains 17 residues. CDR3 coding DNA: TGTGCTAGCAGCTTCGGGTATAGCGGGAGGGCCGGGAATGAGCAGTTCTTC. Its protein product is CASSFGYSGRAGNEQFF.

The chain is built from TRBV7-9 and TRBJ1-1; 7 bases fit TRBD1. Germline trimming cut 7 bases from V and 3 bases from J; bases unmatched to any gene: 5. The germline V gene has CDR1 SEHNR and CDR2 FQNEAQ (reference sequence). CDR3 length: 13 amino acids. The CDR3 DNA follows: TGTGCCAGCATCGACAGGGTTTACACTGAAGCTTTCTTT. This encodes CASIDRVYTEAFF.

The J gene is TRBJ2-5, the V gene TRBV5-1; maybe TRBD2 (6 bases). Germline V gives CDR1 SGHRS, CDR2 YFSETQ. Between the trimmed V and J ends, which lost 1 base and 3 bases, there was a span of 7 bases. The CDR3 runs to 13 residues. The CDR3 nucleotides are TGCGCCAGCAGCTTGACGGGGGAAGAGACCCAGTACTTC. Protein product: CASSLTGEETQYF.